The subject of this entry is one T cell receptor (beta chain). Original analysis: How many nucleated cells were present was estimated from reference gene primer amplification. Profiled with immunoSEQ multiplex PCR; TCRdb holds only in-frame clones, not every one. That table gives V, J and clone size, and the DNA gave D and trimming. The data show about 230,000 clones, with about nine tenths seen just once and roughly 16% held by the top ten. These data belong to a study of blood T cell repertoires in COVID-19. This TCR was sampled from a man younger than 30 who had recovered from COVID-19. Material for sequencing was PBMCs or T cells enriched from blood (not recorded which).

The DNA of the CDR3 is TGTGCCAGCTCACCACCACGGTCCGGACAGAGGACAGATACGCAGTATTTT. Translation gives CASSPPRSGQRTDTQYF. The V gene is TRBV18, the J gene TRBJ2-3; the D gene is possibly TRBD1 (6 bases). CDR1 is KGHSH and CDR2 is LQKENI in the germline V gene. The CDR3 covers 17 residues. The V gene lost 0 bases and the J gene lost 3 bases, with 16 bases spanning the gap.